This T cell receptor beta chain was recovered during a study of kidney transplant recipient with SARS-CoV-2 infection. MiXCR, applied by TCRdb to the reads, yields one record per CDR3 protein. The sample contains 250,000 or so distinct CDR3 sequences, around 26% of which appear only once. This clonotype showed up many times. Between the trimmed V and J ends, which lost 4 bases and 0 bases, there was a span of 7 bases. CDR3 length: 15 amino acids. Germline V gene data show CDR1 as LNHDA and CDR2 as SQIVND (reference sequence). The chain employs TRBV19 and TRBJ1-6; perhaps TRBD1 as D (5 bases). The clonotype was recovered from a male patient aged 25-45 years who had COVID-19 and was a kidney transplant recipient. Some T cells could come from the graft donor. Material: a blood sample, obtained at baseline and on roughly day 120 from a kidney transplant recipient. The CDR3 loop is CASSSDSSYNSPLHF. The CDR3 bases are TGTGCCAGTAGTAGCGACAGCTCCTATAATTCACCCCTCCACTTT.